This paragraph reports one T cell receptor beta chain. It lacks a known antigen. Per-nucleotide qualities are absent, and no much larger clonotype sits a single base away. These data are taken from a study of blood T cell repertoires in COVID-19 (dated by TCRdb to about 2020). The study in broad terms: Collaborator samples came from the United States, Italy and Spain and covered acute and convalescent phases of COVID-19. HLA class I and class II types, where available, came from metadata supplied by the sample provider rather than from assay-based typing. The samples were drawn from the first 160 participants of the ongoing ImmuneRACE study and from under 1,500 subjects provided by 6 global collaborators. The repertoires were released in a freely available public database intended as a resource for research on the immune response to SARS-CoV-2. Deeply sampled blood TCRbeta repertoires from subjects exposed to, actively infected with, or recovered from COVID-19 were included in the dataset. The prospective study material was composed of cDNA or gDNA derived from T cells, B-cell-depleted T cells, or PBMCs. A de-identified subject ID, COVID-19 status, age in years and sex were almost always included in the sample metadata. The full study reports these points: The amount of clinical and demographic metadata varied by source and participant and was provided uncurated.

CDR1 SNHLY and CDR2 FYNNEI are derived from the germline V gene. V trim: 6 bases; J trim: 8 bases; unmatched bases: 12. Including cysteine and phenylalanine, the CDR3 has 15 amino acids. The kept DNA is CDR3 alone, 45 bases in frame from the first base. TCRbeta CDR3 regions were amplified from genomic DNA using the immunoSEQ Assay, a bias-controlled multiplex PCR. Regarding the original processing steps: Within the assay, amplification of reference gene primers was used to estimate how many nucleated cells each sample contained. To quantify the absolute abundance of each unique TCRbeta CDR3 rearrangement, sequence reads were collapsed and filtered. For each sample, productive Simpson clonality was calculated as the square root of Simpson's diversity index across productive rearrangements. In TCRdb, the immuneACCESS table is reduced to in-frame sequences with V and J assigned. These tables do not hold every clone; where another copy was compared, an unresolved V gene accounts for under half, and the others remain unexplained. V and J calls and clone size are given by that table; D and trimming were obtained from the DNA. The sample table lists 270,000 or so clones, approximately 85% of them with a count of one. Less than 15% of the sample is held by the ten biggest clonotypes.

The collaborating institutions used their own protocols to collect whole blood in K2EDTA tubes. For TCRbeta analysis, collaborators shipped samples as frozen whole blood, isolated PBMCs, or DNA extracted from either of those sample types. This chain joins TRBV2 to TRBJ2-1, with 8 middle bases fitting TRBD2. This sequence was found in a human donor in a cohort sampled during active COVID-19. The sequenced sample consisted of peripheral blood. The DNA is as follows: TGTGCCAGCAGCCCAGCCCTCCCAGCGGGAGATGAGCAGTTCTTC. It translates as CASSPALPAGDEQFF.